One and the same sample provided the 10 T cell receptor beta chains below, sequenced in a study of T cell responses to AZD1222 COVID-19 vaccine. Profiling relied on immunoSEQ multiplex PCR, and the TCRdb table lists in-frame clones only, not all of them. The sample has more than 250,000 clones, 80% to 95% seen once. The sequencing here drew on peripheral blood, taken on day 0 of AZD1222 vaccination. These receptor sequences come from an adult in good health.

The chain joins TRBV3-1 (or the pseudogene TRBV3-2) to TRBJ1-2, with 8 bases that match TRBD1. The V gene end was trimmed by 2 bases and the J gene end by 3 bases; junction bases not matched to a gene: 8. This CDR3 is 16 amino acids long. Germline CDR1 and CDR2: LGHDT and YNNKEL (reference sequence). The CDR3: CASSQWDRPRDYGYTF. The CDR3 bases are TGTGCCAGCAGCCAATGGGACAGGCCCAGGGACTATGGCTACACCTTC.

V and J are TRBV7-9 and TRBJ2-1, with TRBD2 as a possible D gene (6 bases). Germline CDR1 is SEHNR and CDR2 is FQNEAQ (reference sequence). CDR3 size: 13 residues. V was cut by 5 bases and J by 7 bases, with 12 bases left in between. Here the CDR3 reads CASSAKGRNEQFF. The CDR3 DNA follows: TGTGCCAGCAGCGCAAAGGGGAGGAATGAGCAGTTCTTC.

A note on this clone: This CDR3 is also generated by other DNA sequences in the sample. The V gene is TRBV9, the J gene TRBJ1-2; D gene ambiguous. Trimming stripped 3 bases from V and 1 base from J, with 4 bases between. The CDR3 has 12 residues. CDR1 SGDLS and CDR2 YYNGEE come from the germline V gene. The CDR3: CASSALNYGYTF. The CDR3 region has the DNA TGTGCCAGCAGCGCACTTAACTATGGCTACACCTTC.

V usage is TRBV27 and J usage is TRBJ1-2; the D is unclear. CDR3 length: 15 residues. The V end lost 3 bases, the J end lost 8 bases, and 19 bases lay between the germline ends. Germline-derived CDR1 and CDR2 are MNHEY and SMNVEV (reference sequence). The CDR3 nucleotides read TGTGCCAGCAGTTTTGGGAAAACGGGGATAGGGGGCTACACCTTC. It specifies CASSFGKTGIGGYTF.

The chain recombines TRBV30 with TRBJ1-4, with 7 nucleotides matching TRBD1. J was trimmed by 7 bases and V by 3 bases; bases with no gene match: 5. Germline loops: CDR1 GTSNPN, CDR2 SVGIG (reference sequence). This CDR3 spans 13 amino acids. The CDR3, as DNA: TGTGCCTGGAGAAGACAGGGATCTGAAAAACTGTTTTTT. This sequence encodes CAWRRQGSEKLFF. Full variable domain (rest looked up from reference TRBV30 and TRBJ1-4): SQTIHQWPATLVQPVGSPLSLECTVEGTSNPNLYWYRQAAGRGLQLLFYSVGIGQISSEVPQNLSASRPQDRQFILSSKKLLLSDSGFYLCAWRRQGSEKLFFGSGTQLSVL.

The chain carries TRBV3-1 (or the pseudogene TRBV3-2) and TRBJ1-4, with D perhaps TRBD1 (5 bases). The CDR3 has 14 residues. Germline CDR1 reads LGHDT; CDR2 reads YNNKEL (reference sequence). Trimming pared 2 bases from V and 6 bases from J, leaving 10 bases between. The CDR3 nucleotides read TGTGCCAGCAGCCAAAGGGGCGCGGATGAAAAACTGTTTTTT. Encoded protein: CASSQRGADEKLFF.

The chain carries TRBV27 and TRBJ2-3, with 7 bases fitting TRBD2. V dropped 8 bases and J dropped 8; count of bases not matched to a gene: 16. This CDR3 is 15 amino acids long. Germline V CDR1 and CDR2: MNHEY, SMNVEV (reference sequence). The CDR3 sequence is CASRTFTGPGGTQYF. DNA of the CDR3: TGTGCCAGCCGGACATTTACGGGGCCGGGGGGTACGCAGTATTTT.

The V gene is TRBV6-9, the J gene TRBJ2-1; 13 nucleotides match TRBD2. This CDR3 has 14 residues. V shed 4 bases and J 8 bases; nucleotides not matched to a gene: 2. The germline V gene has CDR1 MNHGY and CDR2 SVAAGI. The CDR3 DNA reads TGTGCCAGCAGTTGGACTAGCGGGAGCTATGAGCAGTTCTTC. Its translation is CASSWTSGSYEQFF.

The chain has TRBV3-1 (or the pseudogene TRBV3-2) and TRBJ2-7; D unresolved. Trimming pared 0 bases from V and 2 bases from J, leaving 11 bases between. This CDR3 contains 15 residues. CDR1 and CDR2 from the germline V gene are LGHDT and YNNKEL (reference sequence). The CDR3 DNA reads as TGTGCCAGCAGCCAAGATTCTTGGGGAACCTACGAGCAGTACTTC. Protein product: CASSQDSWGTYEQYF.

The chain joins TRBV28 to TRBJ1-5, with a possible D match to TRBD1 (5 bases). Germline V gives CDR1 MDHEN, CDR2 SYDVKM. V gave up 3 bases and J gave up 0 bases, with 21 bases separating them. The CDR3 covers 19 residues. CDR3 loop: CASSFVSGGGFYSNQPQHF. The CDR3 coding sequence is TGTGCCAGCAGTTTTGTTTCGGGGGGAGGATTTTATAGCAATCAGCCCCAGCATTTT.